This T cell receptor beta chain appears in the sequencing data of a study of memory CD4+ T cells and cytomegalovirus serostatus. Study in general: This sample comes from healthy Belgian adults, 9 CMV seropositive, 24 seronegative. Study findings and constraints: The CMV-associated TCR signature appears largely within the CD4+ memory repertoire. Each of approximately 70 CMV-associated TCRbeta sequences occurred in one to five individuals.

Germline V gene sequence: CDR1 ENHRY, CDR2 SYGVKD. The CDR3 spans 14 residues. The V end was cut by 11 bases, the J end by 10 bases, with 24 bases between. In the study's own analysis: Out-of-frame sequences were removed, leaving 2 million to 2.5 million distinct TCRbeta sequences. Some clones are missing from TCRdb's copy, which holds only in-frame ones; the method was immunoSEQ multiplex PCR. V, J and clone size derive from that table, while D and trimming were established from the DNA sequence. The table includes tens of thousands of clones, around 85% detected once. With respect to this clone: Its target is not known.

The sort gate was single viable CD3+CD4+CD8-CD45RO+ cells for memory CD4+ T cells. The sequencing sample was made of memory CD4+ T cells from blood. The chain couples TRBV10-3 to TRBJ2-1; the D gene is possibly TRBD2 (6 bases). The clonotype comes from an adult in good health and CMV-seronegative. The CDR3 DNA follows: TGTGCCCTCTCCCGGGACTCCACGGAACAGGAGCAGTTCTTC. It is translated as CALSRDSTEQEQFF.